The sequence of this T cell receptor beta chain was determined in a study of human T cells and chemical hapten exposure. General study results and limits: Versus controls, significantly more large CDR3 similarity clusters arose from expanded TCRs.

The CDR3 loop spans 19 amino acids. V lost 1 base, J lost 0 bases, and 5 bases stayed unmatched. CDR1 and CDR2 from the germline V gene are MGHRA and YSYEKL. Single cDNA molecules in the library carried unique molecular identifiers attached during preparation. Per the original methods: Between 23,224 and 690,600 TCRs appeared in each sample, and the median stood at about 93,000. TCRdb used MiXCR to reprocess the RACE reads, holding one entry per CDR3 protein. For this entry, the V and J calls and clone size follow TCRdb and not the study's own pipeline. Among 210,000 or so distinct CDR3 sequences listed, 24% were seen once. The time point denotes: patch test 3, about 24 weeks after DPC sensitization. Treatment denoted: therapeutic diphenylcyclopropenone sensitization with weekly scalp DPC. This clonotype was observed a handful of times. What it binds is unknown.

The chain recombines TRBV4-1 with TRBJ2-3, with 15 bases identical to TRBD2. The TCR was taken from a middle-aged woman with alopecia areata. Some clones in this sample may be carry-over from other donors' samples. This specimen consisted of whole blood, obtained in connection with sensitization to the hapten diphenylcyclopropenone (DPC). CDR3 in amino acids: CASSQVQGLAGGSTDTQYF. The DNA of the CDR3 is TGCGCCAGCAGCCAAGTGCAGGGACTAGCGGGAGGTAGCACAGATACGCAGTATTTT.